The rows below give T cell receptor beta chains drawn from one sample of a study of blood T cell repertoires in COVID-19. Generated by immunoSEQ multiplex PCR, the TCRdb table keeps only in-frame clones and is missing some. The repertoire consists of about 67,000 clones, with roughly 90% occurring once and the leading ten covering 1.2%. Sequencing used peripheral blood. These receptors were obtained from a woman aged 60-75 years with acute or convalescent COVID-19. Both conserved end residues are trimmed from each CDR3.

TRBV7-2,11,ASSLPGLPEQF
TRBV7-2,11,ASSQWGGHTQY
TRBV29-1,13,SVTPGQGYQETQY
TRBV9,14,ASSVTPGGAQETQY
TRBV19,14,ASSSGTSVSYNEQF
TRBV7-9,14,ASSQLGAPYHYGYT
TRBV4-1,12,ASREEGTGEKLF
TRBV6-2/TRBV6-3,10,ASSTQTAGYT
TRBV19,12,ASSSVATNEKLF
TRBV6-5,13,ASSPEGQSYQPQH
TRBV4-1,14,ASSHARDRDNSPLH
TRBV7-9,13,ASSSWDRINEKLF
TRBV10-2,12,ASTRTGYATPAF
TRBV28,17,ASSTRVSRRVSLRNTIY
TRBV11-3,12,ASSRGGPNTEAF
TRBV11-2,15,ASSLVGGRGYQETQY
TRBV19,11,ASSKALEDGYT
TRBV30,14,AWSGRQGRGQNIQY
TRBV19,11,ASRYRGDYGYT
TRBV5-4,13,ASSLSGTVNEKLF
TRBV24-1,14,ATSDPRSPNGETQY
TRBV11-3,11,ASSLWTNTEAF
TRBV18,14,ASSPRASGAQETQY
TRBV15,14,ATSRESLPGQGEAF
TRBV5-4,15,ASSPRGGAMNTGELF
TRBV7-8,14,ASSLGRSRGTGELF
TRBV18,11,ASSPGPDQPQH
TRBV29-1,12,SVGASGSSDTQY
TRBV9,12,ASSVMGQAGELF
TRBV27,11,ASSPLTREKLF
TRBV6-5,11,ASFPDRGETQY
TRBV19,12,ASRGRTYTGELF
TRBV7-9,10,ASSLPPGTQY
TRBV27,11,ASRAGSNYGYT
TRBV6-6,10,AGKHRNTEAF
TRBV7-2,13,ASSFRGATNEKLF
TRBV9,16,ASSVSPLGQGASTEAF
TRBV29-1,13,SARGGTGVNTEAF
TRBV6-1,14,ASSERGQGAGNIQY
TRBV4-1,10,ASSQDGLIAF
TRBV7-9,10,ASSTEAETQY